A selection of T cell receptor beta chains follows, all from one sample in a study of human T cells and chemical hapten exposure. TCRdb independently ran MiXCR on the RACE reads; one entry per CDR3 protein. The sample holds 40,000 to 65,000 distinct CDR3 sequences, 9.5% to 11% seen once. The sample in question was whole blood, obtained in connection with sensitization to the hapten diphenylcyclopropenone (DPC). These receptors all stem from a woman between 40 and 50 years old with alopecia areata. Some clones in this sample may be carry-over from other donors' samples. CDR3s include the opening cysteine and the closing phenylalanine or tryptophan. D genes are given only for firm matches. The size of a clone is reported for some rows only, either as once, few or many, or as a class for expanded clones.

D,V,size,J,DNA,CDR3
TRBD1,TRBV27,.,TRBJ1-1,TGTGCCAGCAGTCGAACCGCGGCGACAGGGTCATGGTGGAACACTGAAGCTTTCTTT,CASSRTAATGSWWNTEAFF
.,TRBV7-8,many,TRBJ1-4,TGTGCCAGCAGCTTTACCCTTGACCCGAGGGAAAAACTGTTTTTT,CASSFTLDPREKLFF
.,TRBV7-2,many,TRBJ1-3,TGTGCCAGCAGCTTATTTCGCGTTTCTGGAAACACCATATATTTT,CASSLFRVSGNTIYF
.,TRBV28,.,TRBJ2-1,TGTGCCAGCGGCCGGGTCTCTTCTAGCCTTAATGAGCAGTTCTTC,CASGRVSSSLNEQFF
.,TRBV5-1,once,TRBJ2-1,TGCGCCAGCAGCCCCGGCCGGAGGCTCTCCTACAATGAGCAGTTCTTC,CASSPGRRLSYNEQFF
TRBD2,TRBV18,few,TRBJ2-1,TGTGCCAGCTCACCAATTACTAGCGGGAAGGGCTACAATGAGCAGTTCTTC,CASSPITSGKGYNEQFF
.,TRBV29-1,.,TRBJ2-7,TGCAGCGTGCACCGGGCAGGCGACGAGCAGTACTTC,CSVHRAGDEQYF
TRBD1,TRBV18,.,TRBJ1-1,TGTGCCAGCTCGGGGACAGGGGCTTCTGAAGCTTTCTTT,CASSGTGASEAFF
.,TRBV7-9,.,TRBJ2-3,TGTGCCAGCAGCCTACCCGTCGGTCCCTCCGGGCAGTATTTT,CASSLPVGPSGQYF
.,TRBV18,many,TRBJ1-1,TGTGCCAGCTCACCGGAAGCCGGGGCTGAAGCTTTCTTT,CASSPEAGAEAFF
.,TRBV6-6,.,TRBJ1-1,TGTGCCAGCAGTTTTGCCGGGTTGAACACTGAAGCTTTCTTT,CASSFAGLNTEAFF
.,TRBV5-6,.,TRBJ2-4,TGTGCCAGCAGCCCCGGACCCTTAGCCAAAAACATTCAGTACTTC,CASSPGPLAKNIQYF
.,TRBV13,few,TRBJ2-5,TGTGCCAGCAGCCTAACGTACGGAACGACCCAAGAGACCCAGTACTTC,CASSLTYGTTQETQYF
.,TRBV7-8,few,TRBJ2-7,TGTGCCAGCAGCTTACCCCGACTGGTAACCTACGAGCAGTACTTC,CASSLPRLVTYEQYF
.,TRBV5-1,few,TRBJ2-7,TGCGCCAGCAGCTACGAAGGACTCTCCTACGAGCAGTACTTC,CASSYEGLSYEQYF
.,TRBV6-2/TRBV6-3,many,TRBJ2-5,TGTGCCAGCAGTTACGCATCTGACCAAGAGACCCAGTACTTC,CASSYASDQETQYF
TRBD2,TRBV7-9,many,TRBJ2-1,TGTGCCAGCAGCGCCCGAAGGACTAGCGGGAGTAATGAGCAGTTCTTC,CASSARRTSGSNEQFF
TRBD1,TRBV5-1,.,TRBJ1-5,TGCGCCAGCAGCAACGGACAGGGGAGCCAGCCCCAGCATTTT,CASSNGQGSQPQHF
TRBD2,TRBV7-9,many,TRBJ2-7,TGTGCCAGCAGCTTAATTTTTGGGACTAGCGGAGACCCGCTCGAGCAGTACTTC,CASSLIFGTSGDPLEQYF
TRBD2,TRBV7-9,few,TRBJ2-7,TGTGCCAGCAGCTTATCGGCTAGCGGGAACTACGAGCAGTACTTC,CASSLSASGNYEQYF
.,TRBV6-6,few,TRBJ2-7,TGTGCCAGCAGGGAAACCGGGACCAGGGGGACTAACGAGCAGTACTTC,CASRETGTRGTNEQYF
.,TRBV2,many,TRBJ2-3,TGTGCCAGCAGTGAAGCGCTGGGACTCGAGTTGGAGCTGGATACGCAGTATTTT,CASSEALGLELELDTQYF
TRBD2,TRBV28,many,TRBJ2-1,TGTGCCAGCAGTCGACTAGCGGGGGGGCCGAATGAGCAGTTCTTC,CASSRLAGGPNEQFF
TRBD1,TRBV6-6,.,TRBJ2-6,TGTGCCAGCAGTCAACAGGGGACTGGGGCCAACGTCCTGACTTTC,CASSQQGTGANVLTF
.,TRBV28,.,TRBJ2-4,TGTGCCAGCAGTCAAACACCTAAAAACATTCAGTACTTC,CASSQTPKNIQYF
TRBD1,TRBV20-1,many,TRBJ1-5,TGCAGTGCTCCTACAGGGGAGAGGAGCAATCAGCCCCAGCATTTT,CSAPTGERSNQPQHF
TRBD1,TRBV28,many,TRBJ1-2,TGTGCCAGCAGTTTAGGGGGCGGGACAGGGTTTCGTGGCTACACCTTC,CASSLGGGTGFRGYTF
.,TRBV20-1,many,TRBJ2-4,TGCAGTGCTACGGACAGCAAAAACATTCAGTACTTC,CSATDSKNIQYF
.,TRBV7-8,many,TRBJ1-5,TGTGCCAGCAGCTTACCGGGCGGTCAGCCCCAGCATTTT,CASSLPGGQPQHF
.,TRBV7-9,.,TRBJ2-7,TGTGCCAGCAGCGCCCAGGGTTACGAGCAGTACTTC,CASSAQGYEQYF
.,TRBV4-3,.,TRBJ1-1,TGCGCCAGCAGCCAGGGGACTGAAGCTTTCTTT,CASSQGTEAFF
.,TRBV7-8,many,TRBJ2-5,TGTGCCAGCAGCTTCTCCGCGCGAATAGGACAAGAGACCCAGTACTTC,CASSFSARIGQETQYF
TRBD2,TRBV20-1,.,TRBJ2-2,TGCAGTGCCCCGCGGGGGGCGGGCACCGGGGAGCTGTTTTTT,CSAPRGAGTGELFF
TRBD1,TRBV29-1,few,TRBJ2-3,TGCAGCGTTGGACAGGGGGCGAACACAGATACGCAGTATTTT,CSVGQGANTDTQYF
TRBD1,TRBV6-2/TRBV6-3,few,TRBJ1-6,TGTGCCAGCAGTACCCGGGACAGGGGGCTTGATTCACCCCTCCACTTT,CASSTRDRGLDSPLHF
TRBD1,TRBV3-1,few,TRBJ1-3,TGTGCCAGCAGCCAAGTGACAGGGACAGGAAACACCATATATTTT,CASSQVTGTGNTIYF
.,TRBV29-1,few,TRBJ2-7,TGCAGCGTTGAAGGGAACACGTACGAGCAGTACTTC,CSVEGNTYEQYF
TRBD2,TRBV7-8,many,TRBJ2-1,TGTGCCAGCAGCTTTCTAGCGGGGGGGCAGGGTGAGCAGTTCTTC,CASSFLAGGQGEQFF
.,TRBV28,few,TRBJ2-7,TGTGCCAGCACGGGACACGCACACTACGAGCAGTACTTC,CASTGHAHYEQYF
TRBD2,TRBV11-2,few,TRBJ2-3,TGTGCCAGCAGCGTAACGACTAGCGGGGGGTTGAGCACAGATACGCAGTATTTT,CASSVTTSGGLSTDTQYF
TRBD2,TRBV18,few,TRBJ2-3,TGTGCCAGCTCACCCCCCTCAGCGGGAGTGGCAGATACGCAGTATTTT,CASSPPSAGVADTQYF
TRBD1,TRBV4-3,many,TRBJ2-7,TGCGCCAGCAGCCAAGGAAGACAGGGGACTCCCAGGGAAATCTACGAGCAGTACTTC,CASSQGRQGTPREIYEQYF
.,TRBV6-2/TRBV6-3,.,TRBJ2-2,TGTGCCAGCAGTGCCGGGCCCGGGGAGCTGTTTTTT,CASSAGPGELFF
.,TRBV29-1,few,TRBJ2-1,TGCAGCGTCGGGGTAAGAGGAGGCTCCTACAATGAGCAGTTCTTC,CSVGVRGGSYNEQFF
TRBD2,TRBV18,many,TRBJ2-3,TGTGCCAGCTCGGAGCGGGAGCAAACAGATACGCAGTATTTT,CASSEREQTDTQYF
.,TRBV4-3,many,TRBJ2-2,TGCGCCAGCAGCCAAGAAGGGAGATACGCGAACACCGGGGAGCTGTTTTTT,CASSQEGRYANTGELFF
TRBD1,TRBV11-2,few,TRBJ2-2,TGTGCCAGCAGCTTGGACAGGGATCGGGAGCTGTTTTTT,CASSLDRDRELFF